The sequence of this T cell receptor beta chain was determined in a study of radiation and T cells in renal cell carcinoma. The time point denotes: blood 2 weeks post-SBRT. Treatment meaning: 15 Gy SBRT to primary tumor, nephrectomy 4 weeks later. Germline-derived CDR1 and CDR2 are SNHLY and FYNNEI. Trimming left V 6 bases short and J 0 bases short, with 13 bases between. The CDR3 contains 15 residues. Assay used: immunoSEQ multiplex PCR; TCRdb lists only in-frame clones, some missing. The sample has about 130,000 clones, roughly 91% seen once. Source: blood, taken from a patient whose treatment included radiotherapy and nephrectomy. The clonotype originates from an older woman with renal cell carcinoma. The rearrangement joins TRBV2 to TRBJ2-3; D call uncertain. DNA of the CDR3: TGTGCCAGCAGACAAACTTCGTCTAGCACAGATACGCAGTATTTT. The encoded protein is CASRQTSSSTDTQYF.